This entry concerns a single T cell receptor (beta chain). The antigen is undetermined. The junction departs from the called germline gene at one end, perhaps through a read error. The germline V gene encodes CDR1 SGHVS and CDR2 FNYEAQ. The CDR3 covers 17 residues. This sample was taken from a study of identical twins. Study-level findings and limits: Twin sharing of out-of-frame TCR alpha was underestimated by models in monozygotic pairs. Beta clonotypes that were abundant in cord blood contained fewer insertions, a pattern absent from memory repertoires.

A universal primer site was created by template switching, with the cDNA bearing unique molecular identifiers. One entry per CDR3 protein, called by TCRdb with MiXCR from the 5' RACE reads. The sample records some 1,600,000 distinct CDR3 sequences, around 33% being singletons. Sequences were obtained from cord blood. The V gene is TRBV7-6, the J gene TRBJ1-5, with 9 bases identical to TRBD1. The sequence derives from a newborn girl in good health. The CDR3 spells CANSLGTGPYSNQPQHF. DNA of the CDR3: TGTGCCAACAGCTTAGGGACAGGGCCTTATAGCAATCAGCCCCAGCATTTT.